This TCR beta chain emerged from a study of OX40 agonist ivuxolimab in advanced cancers. Study background: In this cohort, patients received ivuxolimab, an agonistic anti-OX40 (CD134) antibody. General study points: Within 6 weeks, CD4+ and CD8+ blood T cells expanded clonally at 0.1 to 3.0 mg/kg. The study did not work out the antigen specificity of the expanded peripheral T cells.

Baseline, cycle 4 day 1, and cycle 7 day 1 were the blood sampling points. Sequencing was performed with immunoSEQ multiplex PCR; in TCRdb, only in-frame clones are kept and a portion is missing. This sample has roughly 40,000 clones, with roughly 81% found just once. Remarks on this clone: Its antigen remains unidentified.

This CDR3 is 12 amino acids long. V dropped 10 bases and J dropped 9 bases, with 18 bases sitting between them. Germline V gene lookup returns CDR1 ENHRY and CDR2 SYGVKD. The specimen was CD4+ or CD8+ T cells sorted from blood, collected in a trial of the OX40 agonist ivuxolimab. The chain combines TRBV10-3 with TRBJ1-1, with TRBD1 as a possible D gene (6 bases). This TCR was recovered from an adult with an advanced solid tumor such as melanoma, head and neck, liver or kidney cancer. The CDR3, as DNA: TGTGCCACCACTCAAATAGGACAGAAAGCTTTCTTT. Its protein is CATTQIGQKAFF.